The 19 T cell receptor beta chains presented below share a single source sample, sequenced in a study of blood T cell repertoires in COVID-19. The method was immunoSEQ multiplex PCR; TCRdb's version includes in-frame clones alone and lacks a portion of them. Seen here are about 240,000 clones, 86% observed once, and the top ten hold approximately 3.5%. Sequencing was done on a sample of PBMCs or T cells enriched from blood (not recorded which). The receptors shown here come from a woman aged 40 to 55 with acute COVID-19.

The CDR3: CAWRGTANTEAFF. The CDR3, as DNA: TGTGCCTGGAGGGGGACAGCGAACACTGAAGCTTTCTTT. This chain uses TRBV30 with TRBJ1-1; 7 bases agree with TRBD1. Germline-derived CDR1 and CDR2 are GTSNPN and SVGIG (reference sequence). CDR3 length equals 13 residues. J was trimmed by 1 base and V by 3 bases; bases with no gene match: 2.

The CDR3 DNA is TGTGCCAGCAGCCAAGCGAATAGCGGGGAGCAGTTCTTC. Encoded protein: CASSQANSGEQFF. The chain has TRBV3-1 (or the pseudogene TRBV3-2) and TRBJ2-1; 7 nucleotides agree with TRBD2. The CDR3 has 13 residues. The germline gives CDR1 LGHDT, CDR2 YNNKEL (reference sequence). V shed 1 base, J shed 10 bases, and the junction held 4 bases outside the gene matches.

The rearrangement uses TRBV5-1 and TRBJ2-2, with TRBD2 matching over 13 bases. CDR1 and CDR2 (germline): SGHRS, YFSETQ. This CDR3 has 15 amino acids. V lost 4 bases and J lost 7; bases outside the gene matches: 4. As DNA, the CDR3 is TGCGCCAGCAGCAACGGACTAGCGGGAGTCGGGGAGCTGTTTTTT. Protein product: CASSNGLAGVGELFF.

The gene calls are TRBV19 and TRBJ2-3; a possible D gene is TRBD1 (5 bases). This CDR3 is built from 15 residues. V was shortened by 1 base and J by 0 bases, with 8 bases between the two germline ends. Germline values: CDR1 LNHDA, CDR2 SQIVND (reference sequence). The CDR3 DNA follows: TGTGCCAGTAGTATAGTTGCAGGGAGCACAGATACGCAGTATTTT. Translated, it gives CASSIVAGSTDTQYF.

This chain uses TRBV4-2 with TRBJ2-2; weak D call: TRBD2 (6 bases). Germline V CDR1 and CDR2: LGHNA, YNFKEQ. V was shortened by 4 bases and J by 1 base, with 13 bases between the two germline ends. The CDR3 has 16 amino acids. The CDR3 DNA reads TGTGCCAGCAGCCGAACAGACGGGGGGAACACCGGGGAGCTGTTTTTT. The encoded protein is CASSRTDGGNTGELFF.

This chain joins TRBV9 and TRBJ1-1; the D gene is possibly TRBD1 (5 bases). The CDR3 spans 14 residues. Looked up from germline, CDR1 is SGDLS and CDR2 is YYNGEE. Trimming took 0 bases from V and 5 from J, leaving 11 bases between them. CDR3 coding DNA: TGTGCCAGCAGCGTAGCTGAGGGGAGGACTGAAGCTTTCTTT. Translated, it gives CASSVAEGRTEAFF.

V and J are TRBV10-3 and TRBJ2-7; 9 bases align to TRBD2. Germline V CDR1 and CDR2: ENHRY, SYGVKD. V gave up 6 bases and J gave up 0 bases; unmatched junction bases: 6. CDR3 length: 15 amino acids. CDR3 sequence reads: CAISKTSGSSYEQYF. Written as DNA, the CDR3 is TGTGCCATCAGCAAGACTAGCGGAAGCTCCTACGAGCAGTACTTC.

The V call is TRBV19, the J call TRBJ2-7; TRBD1 matches at 10 bases. Germline CDR1 and CDR2: LNHDA and SQIVND (reference sequence). The CDR3 length is 15 residues. The J segment lost 7 bases and the V segment lost 5 bases, leaving 11 bases of the junction unmatched. The CDR3: CASSLGTGEGREQYF. Written as DNA, the CDR3 is TGTGCCAGTAGTCTTGGGACAGGGGAGGGTAGGGAGCAGTACTTC.

The chain links TRBV7-9 to TRBJ2-1, with 9 bases fitting TRBD1. V lost 5 bases and J lost 6; bases outside the gene matches: 26. Germline loops: CDR1 SEHNR, CDR2 FQNEAQ (reference sequence). CDR3 length equals 21 residues. The chain's CDR3 is CASSTRQGGVSGLEIINEQFF. DNA for the CDR3: TGTGCCAGCAGCACTCGACAGGGGGGAGTTAGCGGACTTGAAATCATCAATGAGCAGTTCTTC.

The rearrangement joins TRBV12-3 or TRBV12-4 to TRBJ1-1; D is undetermined. With 5 bases removed from V and 9 bases from J, the gap between germline ends came to 10 bases. This CDR3 is 11 amino acids long. CDR3 coding DNA: TGTGCCAGCAGTCCTAGTATTAAAGCTTTCTTT. Translating it yields CASSPSIKAFF.

The chain uses TRBV5-1 and TRBJ2-1; tentative D call: TRBD1 (5 bases). The CDR3 length is 15 residues. Germline V gene sequence: CDR1 SGHRS, CDR2 YFSETQ. Trimming took 6 bases from V and 0 from J, leaving 13 bases between them. The CDR3 region has the DNA TGCGCCAGCACAGGTGGACACTTCTCCTACAATGAGCAGTTCTTC. Translating gives CASTGGHFSYNEQFF.

The chain couples TRBV10-3 to TRBJ2-1; D call uncertain. The CDR3 runs 15 residues. CDR1 and CDR2 from the germline V gene are ENHRY and SYGVKD. V was pared by 2 bases and J by 0 bases, with 8 bases between. The CDR3 DNA follows: TGTGCCATCAGTGAGCCTTCTCCCTCCTACAATGAGCAGTTCTTC. It translates to CAISEPSPSYNEQFF.

A word on this clone: Other DNA sequences from this sample encode an identical CDR3 as well. The V call is TRBV11-2, the J call TRBJ2-3, with 8 bases fitting TRBD1. This CDR3 has 17 amino acids. Trimming at V came to 1 base and at J to 1 base, leaving 7 bases not matched to a gene. CDR1 and CDR2 (germline): SGHAT, FQNNGV. The CDR3 loop reads CASSLAGQGIGTDTQYF. CDR3 coding DNA: TGTGCCAGCAGCTTAGCCGGACAGGGAATTGGCACAGATACGCAGTATTTT.

The J gene is TRBJ1-5, the V gene TRBV19; D unresolved. Per germline, CDR1 LNHDA and CDR2 SQIVND (reference sequence). V gave up 9 bases and J gave up 1 base, with 13 bases separating them. CDR3 length: 14 amino acids. The CDR3 reads CASRVGFSNQPQHF. CDR3 sequence (DNA): TGTGCCAGCCGGGTGGGTTTCAGCAATCAGCCCCAGCATTTT.

As concerns this clone: Other DNA sequences within the sample encode an identical CDR3. V gene TRBV5-1 combines with J gene TRBJ2-5; TRBD1 is a possible D gene (6 bases). The germline V gene has CDR1 SGHRS and CDR2 YFSETQ. The CDR3 extends over 14 amino acids. V lost 0 bases, J lost 1 base, and 7 bases lay in between. DNA of the CDR3: TGCGCCAGCAGCTTGGTGGACAGCCAAGAGACCCAGTACTTC. As protein: CASSLVDSQETQYF.

V usage is TRBV2 and J usage is TRBJ1-5; D is possibly TRBD1 (6 bases). CDR1 is SNHLY, CDR2 FYNNEI, per germline. The CDR3 runs to 13 residues. Trimming cost V 6 bases and J 4 bases, with 10 bases left between them. CDR3 DNA: TGTGCCAGCAGAGGGACAAGTAATCAGCCCCAGCATTTT. Amino acid sequence: CASRGTSNQPQHF.

The gene calls are TRBV3-1 (or the pseudogene TRBV3-2) and TRBJ2-7; 8 bases align to TRBD2. This CDR3 region has 18 residues. The ends lost 4 bases at V and 5 bases at J; junction bases unmatched: 19. CDR1 and CDR2 (germline): LGHDT, YNNKEL (reference sequence). The CDR3 coding sequence is TGTGCCAGCAGCCCCACGCCTGGGGCGGGAGGATTGGCCCACGAGCAGTACTTC. Residues: CASSPTPGAGGLAHEQYF.

Of note for this clone: Other DNA sequences from this sample encode an identical CDR3 as well. The chain couples TRBV3-1 (or the pseudogene TRBV3-2) to TRBJ1-2, with a tentative D call TRBD1 (5 bases). There are 13 residues in the CDR3. Germline V gene data show CDR1 as LGHDT and CDR2 as YNNKEL (reference sequence). V lost 4 bases and J lost 4, with 10 bases in between. CDR3 region: CASSLGQAYGYTF. The CDR3 DNA sequence: TGTGCCAGCAGCCTCGGACAAGCCTATGGCTACACCTTC.

CDR3 region: CASSQEGRTEAFF. The CDR3 bases are TGTGCCAGCAGCCAAGAAGGGAGGACTGAAGCTTTCTTT. V and J are TRBV3-1 (or the pseudogene TRBV3-2) and TRBJ1-1; D call uncertain. V shed 0 bases and J shed 5 bases, with 7 bases lying between them. The CDR3 extends over 13 amino acids. Germline lookup yields CDR1 LGHDT and CDR2 YNNKEL (reference sequence).